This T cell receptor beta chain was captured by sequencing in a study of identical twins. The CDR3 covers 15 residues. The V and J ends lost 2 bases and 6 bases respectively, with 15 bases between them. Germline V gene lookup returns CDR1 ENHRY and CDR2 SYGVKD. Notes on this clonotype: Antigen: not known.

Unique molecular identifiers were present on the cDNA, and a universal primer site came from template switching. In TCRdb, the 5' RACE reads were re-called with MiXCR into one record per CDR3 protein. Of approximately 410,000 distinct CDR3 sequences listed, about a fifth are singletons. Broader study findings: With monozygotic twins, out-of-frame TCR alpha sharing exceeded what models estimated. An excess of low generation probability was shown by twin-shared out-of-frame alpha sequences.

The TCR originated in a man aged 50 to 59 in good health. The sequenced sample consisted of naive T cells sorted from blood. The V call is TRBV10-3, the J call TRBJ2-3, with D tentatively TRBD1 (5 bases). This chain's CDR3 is CAISEGAVMGDTQYF. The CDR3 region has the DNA TGTGCCATCAGTGAGGGGGCAGTGATGGGGGATACGCAGTATTTT.